This T cell receptor (beta chain) was observed in a study of shared clonotypes between healthy human individuals. The repertoire was sequenced with immunoSEQ multiplex PCR; TCRdb's copy has only in-frame clones and lacks some. The profile covers 2 million to 2.5 million clones, with roughly 92% appearing a single time and around 0.35% taken by the ten largest. Germline lookup yields CDR1 SNHLY and CDR2 FYNNEI. This CDR3 spans 14 amino acids. V lost 7 bases, J lost 5 bases, and 18 bases lay in between. This sequence originates from a man aged 18 to 29 in good health. Some clones in this sample may be carry-over from other donors' samples. The genes are TRBV2 and TRBJ2-7; D uncertain. The sequencing input was naive CD4+ T cells from PBMCs. The subset was: CD45RA+ positively selected. This CDR3 reads CASKGSVFAHEQYF. The CDR3 DNA reads as TGTGCCAGCAAGGGCTCGGTCTTCGCCCACGAGCAGTACTTC.